Following are 2 T cell receptor beta chains from one sample sequenced in a study of cytomegalovirus exposure and HLA in healthy donors. With 60 Vbeta and 13 Jbeta primers, the PCR was carried out. The data were produced by immunoSEQ multiplex PCR, yet TCRdb's version contains in-frame clones alone and is incomplete. The sample includes around 44,000 clones. Sequencing was done on a sample of PBMCs. Receptors originate from a male donor in good health and CMV-seropositive.

The rearrangement links TRBV6-1 to TRBJ2-7, with D possibly matching TRBD1 (5 bases). CDR3 length equals 14 residues. Trimming left V 3 bases short and J 7 bases short, with 16 bases between. Germline-derived CDR1 and CDR2 are MNHNS and SASEGT. Written as DNA, the CDR3 is TGTGCCAGCAGTGATGAGCTCAGGGTGGGAGAGCAGTACTTC. Its translation is CASSDELRVGEQYF.

V and J are TRBV15 and TRBJ2-2; D is uncertain. Trimming took off 5 bases at V and 1 base at J, with 2 bases between the two ends. The CDR3 runs 12 residues. The germline gives CDR1 LNHNV, CDR2 YYDKDF (reference sequence). The CDR3, as DNA: TGTGCCACCAGCCTGAACACCGGGGAGCTGTTTTTT. Protein: CATSLNTGELFF.